Following are 25 T cell receptor beta chains from one sample sequenced in a study of cytotoxic CD8 clonotypes in ibrutinib-treated CLL. Produced via immunoSEQ multiplex PCR; TCRdb's table is partial and in-frame only. The repertoire holds tens of thousands of clones, with roughly three fifths as singletons. The material was PBMCs, obtained after 24 months of ibrutinib treatment. The receptors were sampled from a human donor with chronic lymphocytic leukemia.

The V gene is TRBV18, the J gene TRBJ2-6; D not resolved. V was trimmed by 2 bases and J by 1 base, leaving 12 bases between them. The CDR3 covers 17 residues. The germline gives CDR1 KGHSH, CDR2 LQKENI. CDR3 residues: CASSPSLGLSGANVLTF. The CDR3 region has the DNA TGTGCCAGCTCACCATCCCTCGGTCTTTCTGGGGCCAACGTCCTGACTTTC.

The V and J genes are TRBV5-1 and TRBJ1-6; 7 bases fit TRBD1. Losses at the gene ends were 7 bases for V and 9 bases for J; bases not matched to a gene: 19. The germline V gene has CDR1 SGHRS and CDR2 YFSETQ. CDR3 size: 17 residues. CDR3 nucleotides: TGCGCCAGCCGTCTACGCGAGTGGGGCAGGGGGGGTTCACCCCTCCACTTT. Amino acids: CASRLREWGRGGSPLHF.

This clone turned up a few times. V gene TRBV13 combines with J gene TRBJ2-7; the D gene is possibly TRBD2 (5 bases). V lost 5 bases, J lost 2 bases, and 10 bases lay in between. In germline, CDR1 is PRHDT, CDR2 FYEKMQ (reference sequence). This CDR3 is 13 amino acids long. The CDR3 DNA follows: TGTGCCAGCAGCCGACTGGGAGCCTACGAGCAGTACTTC. It codes for CASSRLGAYEQYF.

This clone was recorded at least ten times. The gene calls are TRBV5-4 and TRBJ2-5; no reliable D call. Germline V gives CDR1 SGHNT, CDR2 YYREEE (reference sequence). Trimming pared 0 bases from V and 1 base from J, leaving 7 bases between. The length of the CDR3 is 14 residues. CDR3 nucleotide sequence: TGTGCCAGCAGCTTGGTGGGCGGCCAAGAGACCCAGTACTTC. Its translation is CASSLVGGQETQYF.

This rearrangement joins TRBV6-1 to TRBJ2-1; 14 nucleotides match TRBD2. Germline lookup yields CDR1 MNHNS and CDR2 SASEGT. V shed 4 bases and J 3 bases; nucleotides not matched to a gene: 5. The CDR3 totals 17 residues. CDR3 sequence: CASSGLAGGPNYNEQFF. CDR3 DNA: TGTGCCAGCAGTGGACTAGCGGGAGGGCCAAACTACAATGAGCAGTTCTTC.

This clone was recorded a few times. J is TRBJ2-2 and V is TRBV29-1; D unresolved. CDR1 and CDR2 from the germline V gene are SQVTM and ANQGSEA. This CDR3 spans 10 amino acids. V lost 7 bases to trimming and J lost 4 bases, with 4 bases between them. For the CDR3, the DNA is TGCAGCGCTATCACCGGGGAGCTGTTTTTT. It codes for CSAITGELFF.

The sample holds a few counts of this clone. At one end, the junction sequence differs from germline, possibly due to a read error. This chain connects TRBV29-1 to TRBJ1-1; D unclear. This CDR3 has 10 amino acids. The germline V gene has CDR1 SQVTM and CDR2 ANQGSEA. In nucleotides, the CDR3 is TGCAGCGTTGAAGATCTTGCCCACCTATTT. It yields the protein CSVEDLAHLF.

The genes are TRBV5-4 and TRBJ2-5; D tentatively reads TRBD1 or TRBD2 (5 bases each). The germline V and J ends were trimmed by 4 bases and 4 bases, with 14 bases remaining between them. Per germline, CDR1 SGHNT and CDR2 YYREEE (reference sequence). CDR3 size: 14 residues. This CDR3 reads CASSVWDRAETQYF. In DNA, the CDR3 is TGTGCCAGCAGCGTATGGGACCGAGCAGAGACCCAGTACTTC.

This chain links TRBV18 with TRBJ2-1; D possibly matches TRBD1 or TRBD2 (5 bases each). Germline CDR1 reads KGHSH; CDR2 reads LQKENI. CDR3 length: 15 amino acids. The V and J ends lost 1 base and 10 bases respectively, with 17 bases between them. The CDR3 bases are TGTGCCAGCTCACCACAGGCTCTCGGGACGGACGAGCAGTTCTTC. Translation: CASSPQALGTDEQFF.

V is TRBV27 and J is TRBJ2-3, with D unresolved. V was shortened by 5 bases and J by 3 bases, with 9 bases between the two germline ends. CDR1 is MNHEY and CDR2 is SMNVEV in the germline V gene (reference sequence). This CDR3 has 13 residues. The DNA of the CDR3 is TGTGCCAGCAGTCTGACCGGTACAGATACGCAGTATTTT. It yields the protein CASSLTGTDTQYF.

Only a few counts were recorded for this clone. The chain joins TRBV5-1 to TRBJ1-1; possibly TRBD1 for D (6 bases). CDR1 SGHRS and CDR2 YFSETQ come from the germline V gene. V was shortened by 2 bases and J by 0 bases, with 14 bases between the two germline ends. CDR3 length equals 16 residues. The CDR3 is CASSFPGGGLNTEAFF. The CDR3 DNA reads TGCGCCAGCAGCTTCCCCGGCGGGGGGCTGAACACTGAAGCTTTCTTT.

The chain uses TRBV27 and TRBJ2-2; 7 nucleotides match TRBD2. V dropped 7 bases and J dropped 7; count of bases not matched to a gene: 12. The CDR3 sequence is 15 residues long. In germline, CDR1 is MNHEY, CDR2 SMNVEV (reference sequence). The CDR3 spells CASMKSSGERGELFF. The CDR3 nucleotides read TGTGCCAGCATGAAGTCTAGCGGAGAACGCGGGGAGCTGTTTTTT.

This chain links TRBV5-1 with TRBJ2-2; 7 nucleotides agree with TRBD1. Trimming cost V 3 bases and J 6 bases; bases outside gene matches: 8. This CDR3 spans 15 amino acids. Germline lookup yields CDR1 SGHRS and CDR2 YFSETQ. DNA of the CDR3: TGCGCCAGCAGCTCCGACAGGGTCGGATCCGGGGAGCTGTTTTTT. This codes for CASSSDRVGSGELFF.

This clone was counted a few times. V usage is TRBV10-2 and J usage is TRBJ2-2, with D possibly TRBD2 on 6 matching bases. The V gene's germline CDR1 is WSHSY and CDR2 SAAADI. This CDR3 spans 13 amino acids. V was shortened by 3 bases and J by 6 bases, with 8 bases between the two germline ends. The CDR3 bases are TGCGCCAGCAGTGACTGGGGGGCCGGGGAGCTGTTTTTT. Translating gives CASSDWGAGELFF.

This rearrangement joins TRBV2 to TRBJ2-1; 8 bases line up with TRBD2. The CDR3 sequence is 16 residues long. The J segment lost 2 bases and the V segment lost 7 bases, leaving 10 bases of the junction unmatched. Germline loops: CDR1 SNHLY, CDR2 FYNNEI. The CDR3 sequence: CASISSRGGTYNEQFF. As DNA, the CDR3 is TGTGCCAGCATTTCGTCCCGGGGGGGCACCTACAATGAGCAGTTCTTC.

This clone has at least ten counts. V usage is TRBV28 and J usage is TRBJ2-2; D unclear. Trimming shortened V by 6 bases and J by 7 bases, and 12 bases separated the two germline ends. The CDR3 has 13 amino acids. CDR1 is MDHEN, CDR2 SYDVKM, per germline. Written as DNA, the CDR3 is TGTGCCAGCAGAAGGAGAGACCTCGGGGAGCTGTTTTTT. It is translated as CASRRRDLGELFF.

V is TRBV18 and J is TRBJ2-5, with TRBD2 identical over 7 bases. Per the germline V gene, CDR1 is KGHSH and CDR2 is LQKENI. Germline trimming cut 2 bases from V and 4 bases from J; bases unmatched to any gene: 7. The CDR3 consists of 15 residues. The CDR3: CASSPVERGGETQYF. The CDR3 DNA is TGTGCCAGCTCACCAGTGGAGCGGGGTGGAGAGACCCAGTACTTC.

The chain recombines TRBV11-1 with TRBJ2-5; D is perhaps TRBD1 (6 bases). Germline V CDR1 and CDR2: SGHAT, FQDESV (reference sequence). CDR3 length: 16 residues. V was trimmed by 1 base and J by 5 bases, leaving 17 bases between them. The CDR3 protein is CASSLDLQGSRETQYF. Here the CDR3 DNA reads TGTGCCAGCAGCTTAGACCTACAGGGATCAAGGGAGACCCAGTACTTC.

The chain uses TRBV15 and TRBJ1-2, with D perhaps matching TRBD1 (5 bases). Trimming shortened V by 0 bases and J by 0 bases, and 8 bases separated the two germline ends. The length of the CDR3 is 15 residues. Germline-derived CDR1 and CDR2 are LNHNV and YYDKDF (reference sequence). The CDR3 spells CATSRERGPNYGYTF. Here the CDR3 DNA reads TGTGCCACCAGCAGAGAACGGGGACCTAACTATGGCTACACCTTC.

In DNA, the CDR3 is TGTGCCAGCAGCCCCTCCGGGGGATCCCTCTATGGCTACACCTTC. This codes for CASSPSGGSLYGYTF. V and J are TRBV5-8 and TRBJ1-2; D perhaps matches TRBD1 (5 bases). V gave up 4 bases and J gave up 4 bases, with 17 bases separating them. The CDR3 totals 15 residues. The V gene's germline CDR1 is SGHTS and CDR2 YDEGEE.

This clone showed up many times. The chain has TRBV5-1 and TRBJ2-6; D ambiguous. Germline-derived CDR1 and CDR2 are SGHRS and YFSETQ. The V gene lost 7 bases and the J gene lost 0 bases, with 5 bases spanning the gap. CDR3 length: 13 residues. CDR3: CASDYSGANVLTF. DNA for the CDR3: TGCGCCAGCGATTACTCTGGGGCCAACGTCCTGACTTTC.

This chain links TRBV6-5 with TRBJ1-1, with D possibly being TRBD1 (5 bases). Trimming shortened V by 6 bases and J by 1 base, and 18 bases separated the two germline ends. Per the germline V gene, CDR1 is MNHEY and CDR2 is SVGAGI. The CDR3 totals 16 residues. The CDR3 nucleotides read TGTGCCAGCAGCTACGGCCTGGGACGGAAGAACACTGAAGCTTTCTTT. Its translation: CASSYGLGRKNTEAFF.

The V and J genes are TRBV4-2 and TRBJ1-2; D gene uncertain. There are 18 residues in the CDR3. V lost 0 bases and J 4 bases, leaving 21 bases between the germline ends. The germline gives CDR1 LGHNA, CDR2 YNFKEQ. CDR3 sequence: CASSQDETRRKLGYGYTF. DNA of the CDR3: TGTGCCAGCAGCCAAGATGAGACTCGCAGGAAACTAGGCTATGGCTACACCTTC.

The chain uses TRBV19 and TRBJ2-3; D not resolved. CDR3 length: 13 amino acids. Trimming cost V 3 bases and J 6 bases, with 10 bases left between them. Germline V gene data show CDR1 as LNHDA and CDR2 as SQIVND (reference sequence). CDR3 nucleotide sequence: TGTGCCAGTAGTATTCTGTTCTCTGATACGCAGTATTTT. It specifies CASSILFSDTQYF.

The chain couples TRBV27 to TRBJ2-7; D is uncertain. V dropped 2 bases and J dropped 3 bases, with 11 bases sitting between them. The CDR3 length is 14 residues. Germline CDR1 reads MNHEY; CDR2 reads SMNVEV (reference sequence). This chain's CDR3 is CASSLSPSYYEQYF. The CDR3 DNA reads as TGTGCCAGCAGTTTAAGCCCCTCCTACTACGAGCAGTACTTC.